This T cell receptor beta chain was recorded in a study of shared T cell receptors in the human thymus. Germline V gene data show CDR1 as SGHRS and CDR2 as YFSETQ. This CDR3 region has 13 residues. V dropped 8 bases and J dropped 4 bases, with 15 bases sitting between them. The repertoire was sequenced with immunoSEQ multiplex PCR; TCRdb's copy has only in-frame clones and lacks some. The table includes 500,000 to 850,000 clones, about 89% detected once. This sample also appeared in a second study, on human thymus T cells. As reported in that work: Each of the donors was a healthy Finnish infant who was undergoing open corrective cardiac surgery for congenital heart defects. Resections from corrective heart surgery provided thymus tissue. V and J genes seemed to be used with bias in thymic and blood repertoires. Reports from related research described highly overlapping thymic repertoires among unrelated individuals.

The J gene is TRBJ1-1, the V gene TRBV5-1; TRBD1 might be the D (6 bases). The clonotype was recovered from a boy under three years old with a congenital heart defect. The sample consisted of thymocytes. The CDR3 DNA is TGCGCCAGTGGGGGTAGGGGGGGCACTGAAGCTTTCTTT. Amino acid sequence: CASGGRGGTEAFF.